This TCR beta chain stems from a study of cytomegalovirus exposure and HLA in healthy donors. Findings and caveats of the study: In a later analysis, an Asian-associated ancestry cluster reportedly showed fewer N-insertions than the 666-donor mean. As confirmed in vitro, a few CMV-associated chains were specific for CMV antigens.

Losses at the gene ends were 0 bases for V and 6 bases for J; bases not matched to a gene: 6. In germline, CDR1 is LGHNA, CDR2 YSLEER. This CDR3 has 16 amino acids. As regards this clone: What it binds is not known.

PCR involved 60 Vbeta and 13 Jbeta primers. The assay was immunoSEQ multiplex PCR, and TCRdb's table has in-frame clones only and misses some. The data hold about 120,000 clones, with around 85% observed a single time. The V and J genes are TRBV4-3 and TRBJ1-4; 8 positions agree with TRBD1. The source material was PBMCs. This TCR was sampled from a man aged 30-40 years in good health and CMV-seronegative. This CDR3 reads CASSQEQGVIYEKLFF. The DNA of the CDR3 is TGCGCCAGCAGCCAAGAACAGGGGGTCATTTATGAAAAACTGTTTTTT.